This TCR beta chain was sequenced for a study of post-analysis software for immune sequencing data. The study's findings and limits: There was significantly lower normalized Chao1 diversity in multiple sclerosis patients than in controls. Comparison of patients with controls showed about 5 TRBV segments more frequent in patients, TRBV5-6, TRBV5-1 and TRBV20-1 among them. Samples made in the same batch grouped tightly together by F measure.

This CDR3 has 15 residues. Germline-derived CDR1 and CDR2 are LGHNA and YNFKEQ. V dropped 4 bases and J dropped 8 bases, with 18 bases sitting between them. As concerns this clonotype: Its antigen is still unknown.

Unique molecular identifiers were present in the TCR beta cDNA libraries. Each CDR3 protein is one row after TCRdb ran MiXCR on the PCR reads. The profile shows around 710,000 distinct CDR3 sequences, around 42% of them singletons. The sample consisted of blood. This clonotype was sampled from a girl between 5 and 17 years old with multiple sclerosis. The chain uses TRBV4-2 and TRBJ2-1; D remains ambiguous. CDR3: CASSPFPVGSHEQFF. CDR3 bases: TGTGCCAGCAGCCCTTTTCCCGTCGGGTCACATGAGCAGTTCTTC.